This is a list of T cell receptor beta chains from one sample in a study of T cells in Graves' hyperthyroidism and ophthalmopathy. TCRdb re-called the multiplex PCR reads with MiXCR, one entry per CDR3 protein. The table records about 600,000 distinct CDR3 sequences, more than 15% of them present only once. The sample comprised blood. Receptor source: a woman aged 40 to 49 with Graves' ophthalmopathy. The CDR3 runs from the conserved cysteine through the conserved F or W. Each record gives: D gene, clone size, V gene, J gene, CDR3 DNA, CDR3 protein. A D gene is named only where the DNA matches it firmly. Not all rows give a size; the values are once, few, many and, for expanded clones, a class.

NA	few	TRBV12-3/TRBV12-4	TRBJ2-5	TGTGCCAGCAGTTCTCGAGGGTTGGAGACCCAGTACTTC	CASSSRGLETQYF
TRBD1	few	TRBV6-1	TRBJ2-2	TGTGCCAGCAGCTTCAGGACAGGAACCAACACCGGGGAGCTGTTTTTT	CASSFRTGTNTGELFF
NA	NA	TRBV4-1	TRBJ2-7	TGCGCCAGCAGCCCGAGGGTTGGTGGCGAGCAGTACTTC	CASSPRVGGEQYF
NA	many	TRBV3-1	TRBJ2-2	TGTGCCAGCAGCCAATATGGTCCCGGGGAGCTGTTTTTT	CASSQYGPGELFF
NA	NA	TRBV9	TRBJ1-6	TGTGCCAGCAGCGTAACCCCCCTGACAGTGTATAATTCACCCCTCCACTTT	CASSVTPLTVYNSPLHF
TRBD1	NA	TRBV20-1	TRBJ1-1	TGCAGTGCTAGCCAGGGGGCGGGGGCTGAAGCTTTCTTT	CSASQGAGAEAFF
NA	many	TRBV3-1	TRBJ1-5	TGTGCCAGCAGCCAAGGACATAATAGCAATCAGCCCCAGCATTTT	CASSQGHNSNQPQHF
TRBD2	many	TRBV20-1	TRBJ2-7	TGCAGTGCTAGAGATTTAGCGGGTACCGAGCAGTACTTC	CSARDLAGTEQYF
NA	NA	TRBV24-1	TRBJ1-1	TGTGCCACCAGTGATATACGCCGGCAAACGACGGCTGAAGCTTTCTTT	CATSDIRRQTTAEAFF
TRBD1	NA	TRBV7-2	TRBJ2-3	TGTGCCAGCAGCTCGCGACAGGGAAATACGCAGTATTTT	CASSSRQGNTQYF
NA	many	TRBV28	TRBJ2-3	TGTGCCAGCAGTTTTGCCGGGGTGGTGGGCACAGATACGCAGTATTTT	CASSFAGVVGTDTQYF
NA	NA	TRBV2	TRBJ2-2	TGTGCCGGAGGAATTAGGGGGACACCAAACACCGGGGAGCTGTTTTTT	CAGGIRGTPNTGELFF
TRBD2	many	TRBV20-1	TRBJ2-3	TGCAGTGTAATCTTCACGCGGGGGAACACAGGTACGCAGTATTTT	CSVIFTRGNTGTQYF
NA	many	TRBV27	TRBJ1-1	TGTGCCAGCAGTTTTAGGGTGGGTCAGAACACTGAAGCTTTCTTT	CASSFRVGQNTEAFF
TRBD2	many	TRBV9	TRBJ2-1	TGTGCCAGCAGCGTAGGGAGCGGGGTCTCCTACAATGAGCAGTTCTTC	CASSVGSGVSYNEQFF
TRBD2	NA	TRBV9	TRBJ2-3	TGTGCCAGCAGCCCTGTCGGGAGGCGGTCGGATACGCAGTATTTT	CASSPVGRRSDTQYF
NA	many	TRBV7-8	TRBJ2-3	TGTGCCAGCAGGGGTTGGGGAGATACGCAGTATTTT	CASRGWGDTQYF
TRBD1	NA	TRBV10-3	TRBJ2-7	TGTGCCATCAGTTCGGGACAGACCGACATCGGCGAGCAGTACTTC	CAISSGQTDIGEQYF
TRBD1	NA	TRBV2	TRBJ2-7	TGTGCCAGCAGGGGGACAGGGGGCATCGACGAGCAGTACTTC	CASRGTGGIDEQYF
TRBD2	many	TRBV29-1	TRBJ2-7	TGCAGCGTTGGCACTAGCGTTGGCTACGAGCAGTACTTC	CSVGTSVGYEQYF
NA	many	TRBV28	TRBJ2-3	TGTGCCAGCAGCCTCCTCTCAACGGGGGTAGGGACAGATACGCAGTATTTT	CASSLLSTGVGTDTQYF
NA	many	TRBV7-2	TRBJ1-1	TGTGCCAGCAGCTTCGGTCAGGGGATGTATGAAGCTTTCTTT	CASSFGQGMYEAFF
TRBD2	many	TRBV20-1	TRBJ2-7	TGCAGTGCTATTCCTTTAGCGGGAGGGCCCCACGAGCAGTACTTC	CSAIPLAGGPHEQYF
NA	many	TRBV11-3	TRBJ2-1	TGTGCCAGCAGCTTTCGGAGGGACAATGAGCAGTTCTTC	CASSFRRDNEQFF
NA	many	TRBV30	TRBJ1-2	TGTGCCTGGAGTGTATCTACCCATGGCTACACCTTC	CAWSVSTHGYTF
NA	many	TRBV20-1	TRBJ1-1	TGCAGTGCTAGCAGCCCTGACAGCCCCACTGAAGCTTTCTTT	CSASSPDSPTEAFF
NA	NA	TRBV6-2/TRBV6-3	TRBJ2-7	TGTGCCAGCGACCCCCGAGCAGGGAGTACCTACGAGCAGTACTTC	CASDPRAGSTYEQYF
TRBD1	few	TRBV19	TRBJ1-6	TGTGCCAGTCGTGTGCCGGGACAGGACCTTAATTCACCCCTCCACTTT	CASRVPGQDLNSPLHF
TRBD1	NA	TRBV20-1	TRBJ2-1	TGCAGTGGGTGGGGCCCAGGACAGGGGGACTGGCTCAATGAGCAGTTCTTC	CSGWGPGQGDWLNEQFF
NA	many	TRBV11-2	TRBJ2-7	TGTGCCAGCAGCTTAGAGGTAGGCCGTCCCTCCTACGAGCAGTACTTC	CASSLEVGRPSYEQYF
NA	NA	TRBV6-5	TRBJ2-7	TGTGCCAGCAGTTTCTCGGGTTCCGACGAGCAGTACTTC	CASSFSGSDEQYF
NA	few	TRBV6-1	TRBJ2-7	TGTGCCAGCAGTTCTCCGGGCCTCGGTGAGCAGTACTTC	CASSSPGLGEQYF
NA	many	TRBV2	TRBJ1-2	TGTGCCAGCTCTCTCCTGGACAGCTATGGCTACACCTTC	CASSLLDSYGYTF
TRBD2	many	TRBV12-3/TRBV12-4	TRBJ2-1	TGTGCCAGCACCAACCCCTTCGGGACTAGCAAGAATGAGCAGTTCTTC	CASTNPFGTSKNEQFF
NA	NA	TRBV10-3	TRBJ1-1	TGTGCCATCAAACAGGGACACACTGAAGCTTTCTTT	CAIKQGHTEAFF
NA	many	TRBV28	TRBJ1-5	TGTGCCAGCAGCTCAGCCGGGGGAGGCAATCAGCCCCAGCATTTT	CASSSAGGGNQPQHF
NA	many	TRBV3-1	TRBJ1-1	TGTGCCAGCAGCTCAATCTTGTTCACTGAAGCTTTCTTT	CASSSILFTEAFF
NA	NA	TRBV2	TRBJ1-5	TGTGCCAGCATGGGGGAAGTCAATCAGCCCCAGCATTTT	CASMGEVNQPQHF
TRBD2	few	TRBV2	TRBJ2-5	TGTGCCAGCAGTCTAGGGGGTGGCGGGGGGGGGGAGACCCAGTACTTC	CASSLGGGGGGETQYF
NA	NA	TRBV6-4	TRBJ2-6	TGTGCCAGCAGTAACAGGGTCCCGAGCTCTGGGGCCAACGTCCTGACTTTC	CASSNRVPSSGANVLTF